This T cell receptor beta chain was identified in a study of identical twins. Study results and caveats: Memory repertoires showed no such pattern, whereas abundant cord blood beta clonotypes carried fewer insertions. Out-of-frame TCR alpha sharing in monozygotic twins exceeded recombination model predictions. Potential partial confounding of zero-insertion analyses by invariant MAIT and iNKT cells was noted.

This clonotype turned up a few times. Its matching antigen is unknown. Germline V gene sequence: CDR1 DFQATT, CDR2 SNEGSKA (reference sequence). The CDR3 is 17 residues long. The V end was cut by 0 bases, the J end by 2 bases, with 18 bases between. A template switching step contributed a universal primer site, while unique molecular identifiers were present in the cDNA. TCRdb processed the 5' RACE reads anew with MiXCR; each CDR3 protein has one entry. The repertoire includes about 530,000 distinct CDR3 sequences, approximately 20% of them detected once, and more than 0.4% sits in the top ten. These data are also associated with another study on yellow fever vaccine responses in identical twins.

The sequence was collected from a woman aged 18-30 years in good health. The gene calls are TRBV20-1 and TRBJ2-3, with D possibly matching TRBD1 (5 bases). The sample was CD4+ T cells sorted from blood. The CDR3 reads CSARDLAGRWVTDTQYF. The CDR3 DNA is TGCAGTGCTAGAGATCTCGCAGGGCGTTGGGTCACAGATACGCAGTATTTT.